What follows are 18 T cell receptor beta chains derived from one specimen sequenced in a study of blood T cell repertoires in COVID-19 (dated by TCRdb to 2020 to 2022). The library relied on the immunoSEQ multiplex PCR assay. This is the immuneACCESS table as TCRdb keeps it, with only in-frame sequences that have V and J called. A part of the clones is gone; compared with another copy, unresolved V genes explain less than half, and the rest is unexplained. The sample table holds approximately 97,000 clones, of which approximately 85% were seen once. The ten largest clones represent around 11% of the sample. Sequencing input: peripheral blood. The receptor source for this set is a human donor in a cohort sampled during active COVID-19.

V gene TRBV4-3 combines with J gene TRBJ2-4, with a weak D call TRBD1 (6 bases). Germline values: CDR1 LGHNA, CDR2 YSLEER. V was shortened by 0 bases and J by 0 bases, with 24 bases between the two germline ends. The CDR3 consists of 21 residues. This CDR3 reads CASSQDWGEDSLFLAKNIQYF. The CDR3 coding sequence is TGCGCCAGCAGCCAAGATTGGGGAGAGGACAGTCTCTTTTTAGCCAAAAACATTCAGTACTTC.

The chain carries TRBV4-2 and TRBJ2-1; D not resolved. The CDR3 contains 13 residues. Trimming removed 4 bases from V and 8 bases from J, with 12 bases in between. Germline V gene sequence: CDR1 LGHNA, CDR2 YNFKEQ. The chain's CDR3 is CASSRTLSDEQFF. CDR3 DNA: TGTGCCAGCAGCCGAACCCTCAGTGATGAGCAGTTCTTC.

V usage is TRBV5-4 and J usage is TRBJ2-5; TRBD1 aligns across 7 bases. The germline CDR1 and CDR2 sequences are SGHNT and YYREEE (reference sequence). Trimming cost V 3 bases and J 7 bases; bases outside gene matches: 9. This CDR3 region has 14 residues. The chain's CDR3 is CASSSPITGATQYF. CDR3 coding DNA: TGTGCCAGCAGCTCTCCCATTACAGGGGCGACCCAGTACTTC.

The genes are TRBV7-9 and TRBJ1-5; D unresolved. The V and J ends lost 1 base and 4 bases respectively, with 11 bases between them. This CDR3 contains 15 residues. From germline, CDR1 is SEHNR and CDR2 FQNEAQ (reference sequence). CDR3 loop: CASSLGAGKNQPQHF. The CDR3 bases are TGTGCCAGCAGCTTAGGGGCGGGAAAAAATCAGCCCCAGCATTTT.

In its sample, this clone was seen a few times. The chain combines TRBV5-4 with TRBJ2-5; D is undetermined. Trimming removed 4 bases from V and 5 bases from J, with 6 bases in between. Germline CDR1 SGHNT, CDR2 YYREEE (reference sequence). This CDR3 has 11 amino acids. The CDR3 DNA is TGTGCCAGCAGCCAGATGGAGACCCAGTACTTC. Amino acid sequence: CASSQMETQYF.

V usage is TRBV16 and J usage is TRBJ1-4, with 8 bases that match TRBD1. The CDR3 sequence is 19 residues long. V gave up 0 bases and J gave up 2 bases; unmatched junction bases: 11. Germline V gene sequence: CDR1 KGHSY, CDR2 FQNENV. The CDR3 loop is CASSQSARGPELTNEKLFF. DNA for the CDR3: TGTGCCAGCAGCCAATCGGCCAGGGGGCCAGAACTGACTAATGAAAAACTGTTTTTT.

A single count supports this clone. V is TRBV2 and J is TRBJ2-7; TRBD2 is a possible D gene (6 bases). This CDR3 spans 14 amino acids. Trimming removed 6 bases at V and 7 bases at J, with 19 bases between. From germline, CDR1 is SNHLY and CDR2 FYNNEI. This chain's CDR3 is CASRGLAVAGEQYF. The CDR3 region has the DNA TGTGCCAGCAGGGGCCTAGCCGTCGCGGGAGAGCAGTACTTC.

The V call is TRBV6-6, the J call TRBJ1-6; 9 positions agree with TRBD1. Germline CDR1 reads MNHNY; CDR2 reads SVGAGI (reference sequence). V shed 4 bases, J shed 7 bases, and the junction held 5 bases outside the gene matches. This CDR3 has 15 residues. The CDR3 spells CASSSPGTGNSPLHF. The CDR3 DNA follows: TGTGCCAGCAGTTCCCCTGGGACAGGGAATTCACCCCTCCACTTT.

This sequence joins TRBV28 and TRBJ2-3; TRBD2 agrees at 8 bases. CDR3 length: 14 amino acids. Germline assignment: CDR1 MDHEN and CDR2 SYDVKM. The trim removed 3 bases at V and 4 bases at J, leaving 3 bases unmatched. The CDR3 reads CASSFGGAPDTQYF. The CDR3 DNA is TGTGCCAGCAGTTTCGGGGGGGCCCCAGATACGCAGTATTTT.

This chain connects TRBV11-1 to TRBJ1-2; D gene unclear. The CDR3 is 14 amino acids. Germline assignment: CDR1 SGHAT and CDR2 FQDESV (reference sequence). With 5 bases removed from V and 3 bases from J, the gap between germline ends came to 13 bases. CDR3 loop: CASSRRTADYGYTF. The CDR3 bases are TGTGCCAGCAGCCGACGGACTGCCGACTATGGCTACACCTTC.

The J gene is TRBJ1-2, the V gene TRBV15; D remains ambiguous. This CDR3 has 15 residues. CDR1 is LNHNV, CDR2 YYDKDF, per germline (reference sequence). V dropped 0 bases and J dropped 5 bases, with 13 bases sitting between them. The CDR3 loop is CATSRDHGFQYGYTF. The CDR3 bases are TGTGCCACCAGCAGAGATCACGGGTTCCAGTATGGCTACACCTTC.

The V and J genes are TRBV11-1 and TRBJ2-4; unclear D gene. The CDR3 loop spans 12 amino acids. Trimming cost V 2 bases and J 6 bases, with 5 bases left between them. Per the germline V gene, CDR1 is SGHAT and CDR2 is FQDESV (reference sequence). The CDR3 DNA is TGTGCCAGCAGCTTACACGGAAACATTCAGTACTTC. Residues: CASSLHGNIQYF.

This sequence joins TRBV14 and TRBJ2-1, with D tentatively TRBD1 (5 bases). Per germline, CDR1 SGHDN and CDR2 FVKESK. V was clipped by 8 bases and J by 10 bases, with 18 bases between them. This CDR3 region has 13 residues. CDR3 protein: CASQKGPGHEQFF. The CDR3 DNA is TGTGCCAGCCAAAAGGGGCCCGGTCACGAGCAGTTCTTC.

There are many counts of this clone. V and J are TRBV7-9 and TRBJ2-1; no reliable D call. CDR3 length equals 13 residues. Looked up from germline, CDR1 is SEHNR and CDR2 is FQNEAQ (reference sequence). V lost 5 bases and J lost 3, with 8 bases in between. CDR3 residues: CASSLFGYNEQFF. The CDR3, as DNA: TGTGCCAGCAGCCTGTTCGGCTACAATGAGCAGTTCTTC.

The CDR3 bases are TGTGCCAGCAGCCAAGCTAGCGGGAGAGGGATTCAGTACTTC. It is translated as CASSQASGRGIQYF. The V and J genes are TRBV3-1 (or the pseudogene TRBV3-2) and TRBJ2-4, with 10 bases matching TRBD2. Trimming took 1 base from V and 10 from J; bases not matched to a gene: 4. The length of the CDR3 is 14 residues. Germline lookup yields CDR1 LGHDT and CDR2 YNNKEL (reference sequence).

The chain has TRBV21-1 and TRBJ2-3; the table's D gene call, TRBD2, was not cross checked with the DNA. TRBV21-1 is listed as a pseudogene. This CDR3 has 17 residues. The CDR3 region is CASSKGAREGRTDTQYF. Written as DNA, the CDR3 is TGTGCCAGCAGCAAAGGTGCGCGGGAGGGCCGAACAGATACGCAGTATTTT.

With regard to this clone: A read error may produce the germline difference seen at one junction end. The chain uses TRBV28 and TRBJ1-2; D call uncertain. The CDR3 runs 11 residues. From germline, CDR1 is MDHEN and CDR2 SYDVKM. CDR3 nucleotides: TGTGCCAGCAGTTTCCGGACCGCGCGGGGTTTC. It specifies CASSFRTARGF.

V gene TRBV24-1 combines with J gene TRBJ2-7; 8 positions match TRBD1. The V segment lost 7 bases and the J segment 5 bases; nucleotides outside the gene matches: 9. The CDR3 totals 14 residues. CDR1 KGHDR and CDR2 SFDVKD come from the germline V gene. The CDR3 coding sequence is TGTGCCACCAGGGACAGGGTAAACTGGGACGAGCAGTACTTC. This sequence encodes CATRDRVNWDEQYF.